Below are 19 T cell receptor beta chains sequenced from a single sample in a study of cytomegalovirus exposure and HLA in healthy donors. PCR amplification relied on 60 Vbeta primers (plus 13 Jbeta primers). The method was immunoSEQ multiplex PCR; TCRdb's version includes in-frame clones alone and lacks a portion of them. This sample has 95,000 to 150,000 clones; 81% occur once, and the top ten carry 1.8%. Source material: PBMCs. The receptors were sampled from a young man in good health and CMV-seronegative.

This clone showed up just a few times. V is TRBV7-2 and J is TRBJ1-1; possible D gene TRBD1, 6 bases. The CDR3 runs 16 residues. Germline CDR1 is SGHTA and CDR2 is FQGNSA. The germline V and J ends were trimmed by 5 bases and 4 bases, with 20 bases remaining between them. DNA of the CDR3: TGTGCCAGCAGCGCCAACGCCGGGGACACCCTCACTGAAGCTTTCTTT. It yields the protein CASSANAGDTLTEAFF.

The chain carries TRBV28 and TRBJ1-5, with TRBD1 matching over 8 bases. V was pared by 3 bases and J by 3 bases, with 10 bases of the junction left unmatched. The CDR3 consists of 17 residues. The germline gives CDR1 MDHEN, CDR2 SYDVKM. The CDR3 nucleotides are TGTGCCAGCAGTTTGTGGGACAGGCTCCACCACAATCAGCCCCAGCATTTT. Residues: CASSLWDRLHHNQPQHF.

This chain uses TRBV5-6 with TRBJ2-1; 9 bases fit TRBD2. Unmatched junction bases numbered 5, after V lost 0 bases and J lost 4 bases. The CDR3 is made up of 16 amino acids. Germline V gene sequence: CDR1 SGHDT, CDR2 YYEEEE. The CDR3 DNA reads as TGTGCCAGCAGCTTGGACATGGCGGGGGGGTACAATGAGCAGTTCTTC. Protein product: CASSLDMAGGYNEQFF.

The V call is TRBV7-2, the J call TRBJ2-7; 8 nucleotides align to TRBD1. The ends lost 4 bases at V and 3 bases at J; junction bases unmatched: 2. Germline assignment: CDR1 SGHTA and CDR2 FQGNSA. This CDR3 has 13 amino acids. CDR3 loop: CASSWDRYYEQYF. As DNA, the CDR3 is TGTGCCAGCAGCTGGGACAGGTACTACGAGCAGTACTTC.

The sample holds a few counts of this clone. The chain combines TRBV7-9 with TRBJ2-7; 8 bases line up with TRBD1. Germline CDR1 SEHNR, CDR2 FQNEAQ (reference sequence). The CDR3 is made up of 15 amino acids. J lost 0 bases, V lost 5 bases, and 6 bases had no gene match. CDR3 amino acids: CASSTDRGNSYEQYF. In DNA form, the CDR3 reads TGTGCCAGCAGCACAGACAGGGGAAACTCCTACGAGCAGTACTTC.

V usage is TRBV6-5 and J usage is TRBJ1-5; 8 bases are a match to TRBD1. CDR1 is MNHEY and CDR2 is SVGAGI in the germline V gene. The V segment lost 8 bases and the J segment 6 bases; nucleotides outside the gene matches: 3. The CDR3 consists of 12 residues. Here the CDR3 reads CASGQGSQPQHF. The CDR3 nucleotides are TGTGCCAGCGGACAGGGTAGTCAGCCCCAGCATTTT.

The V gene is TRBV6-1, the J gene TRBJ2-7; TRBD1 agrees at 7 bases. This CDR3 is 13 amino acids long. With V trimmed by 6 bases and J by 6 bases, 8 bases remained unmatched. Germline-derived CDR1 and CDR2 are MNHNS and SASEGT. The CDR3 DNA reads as TGTGCCAGCAGGGAGACAGGGTTTGGCGAGCAGTACTTC. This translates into CASRETGFGEQYF.

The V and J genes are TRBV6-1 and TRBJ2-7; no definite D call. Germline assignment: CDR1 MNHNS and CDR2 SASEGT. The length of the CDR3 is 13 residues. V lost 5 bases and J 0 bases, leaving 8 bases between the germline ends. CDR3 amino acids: CASSLTSSYEQYF. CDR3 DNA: TGTGCCAGCAGTTTAACCAGCTCCTACGAGCAGTACTTC.

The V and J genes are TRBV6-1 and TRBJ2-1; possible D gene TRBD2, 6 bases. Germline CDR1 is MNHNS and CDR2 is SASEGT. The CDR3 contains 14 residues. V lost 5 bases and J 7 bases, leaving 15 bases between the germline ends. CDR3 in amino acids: CASSPGTGENEQFF. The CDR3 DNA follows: TGTGCCAGCAGTCCCGGGACTGGGGAGAATGAGCAGTTCTTC.

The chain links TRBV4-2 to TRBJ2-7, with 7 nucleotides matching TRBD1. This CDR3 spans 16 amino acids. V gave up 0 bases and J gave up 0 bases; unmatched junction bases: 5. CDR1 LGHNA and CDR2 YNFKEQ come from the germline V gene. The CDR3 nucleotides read TGTGCCAGCAGCCAAGAAATGACAGGGAGCTCCTACGAGCAGTACTTC. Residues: CASSQEMTGSSYEQYF.

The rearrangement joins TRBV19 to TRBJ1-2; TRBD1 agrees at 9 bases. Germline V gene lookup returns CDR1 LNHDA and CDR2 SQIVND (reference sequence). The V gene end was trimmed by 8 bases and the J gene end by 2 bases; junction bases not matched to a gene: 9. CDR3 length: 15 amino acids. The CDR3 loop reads CASAEQGTGNYGYTF. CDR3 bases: TGTGCCAGTGCAGAGCAAGGGACAGGGAACTATGGCTACACCTTC.

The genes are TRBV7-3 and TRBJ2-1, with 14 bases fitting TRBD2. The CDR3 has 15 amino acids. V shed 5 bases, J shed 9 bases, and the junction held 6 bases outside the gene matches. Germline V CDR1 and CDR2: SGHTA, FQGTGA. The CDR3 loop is CASSQGLAGGSEQFF. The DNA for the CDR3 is TGTGCCAGCAGCCAAGGACTAGCGGGGGGAAGTGAGCAGTTCTTC.

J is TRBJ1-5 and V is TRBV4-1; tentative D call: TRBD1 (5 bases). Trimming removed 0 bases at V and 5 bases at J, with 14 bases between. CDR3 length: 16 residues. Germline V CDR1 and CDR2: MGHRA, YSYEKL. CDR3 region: CASSQDDDGGYQPQHF. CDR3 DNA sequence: TGCGCCAGCAGCCAAGATGACGACGGGGGTTATCAGCCCCAGCATTTT.

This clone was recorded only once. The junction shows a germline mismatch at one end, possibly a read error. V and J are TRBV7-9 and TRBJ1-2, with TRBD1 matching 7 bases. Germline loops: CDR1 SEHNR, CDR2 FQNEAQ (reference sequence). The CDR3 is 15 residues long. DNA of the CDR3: TGTTCCAGCAGCCCGCCACAGGGGACCAACTATGGCTACACCTTC. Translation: CSSSPPQGTNYGYTF. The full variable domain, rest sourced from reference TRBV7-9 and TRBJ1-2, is DTGVSQNPRHKITKRGQNVTFRCDPISEHNRLYWYRQTLGQGPEFLTYFQNEAQLEKSRLLSDRFSAERPKGSFSTLEIQRTEQGDSAMYLCSSSPPQGTNYGYTFGSGTRLTVV.

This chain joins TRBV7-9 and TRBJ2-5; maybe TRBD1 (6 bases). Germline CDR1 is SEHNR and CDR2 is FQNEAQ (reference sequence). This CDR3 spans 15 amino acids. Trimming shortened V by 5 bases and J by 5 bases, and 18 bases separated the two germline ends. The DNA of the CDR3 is TGTGCCAGCAGCCCGAGAGTGGGGGCGATTGAGACCCAGTACTTC. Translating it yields CASSPRVGAIETQYF.

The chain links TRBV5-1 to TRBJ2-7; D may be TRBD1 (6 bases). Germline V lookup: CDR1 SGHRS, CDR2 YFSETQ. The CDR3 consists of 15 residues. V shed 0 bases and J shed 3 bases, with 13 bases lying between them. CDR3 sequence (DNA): TGCGCCAGCAGCTTGGATACAGGGACCGTCTACGAGCAGTACTTC. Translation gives CASSLDTGTVYEQYF.

CDR3 protein: CASKGRQGANSPLHF. CDR3 DNA sequence: TGTGCCAGCAAGGGGAGACAGGGAGCAAATTCACCCCTCCACTTT. V usage is TRBV6-5 and J usage is TRBJ1-6, with 7 bases identical to TRBD1. Germline lookup yields CDR1 MNHEY and CDR2 SVGAGI. J was trimmed by 7 bases and V by 7 bases; bases with no gene match: 10. The CDR3 contains 15 residues.

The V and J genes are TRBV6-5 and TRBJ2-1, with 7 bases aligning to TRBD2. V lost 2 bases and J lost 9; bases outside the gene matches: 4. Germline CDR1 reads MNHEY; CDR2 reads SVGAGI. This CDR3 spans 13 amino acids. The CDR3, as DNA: TGTGCCAGCAGTTACAGGCAGCGGGGTGAGCAGTTCTTC. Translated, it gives CASSYRQRGEQFF.

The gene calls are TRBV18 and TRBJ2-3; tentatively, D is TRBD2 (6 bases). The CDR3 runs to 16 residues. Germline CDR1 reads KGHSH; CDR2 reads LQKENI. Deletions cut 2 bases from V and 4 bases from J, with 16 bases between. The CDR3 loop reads CASSPSSPGGSDTQYF. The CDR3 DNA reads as TGTGCCAGCTCACCATCTTCCCCCGGAGGGTCAGATACGCAGTATTTT.